The 7 T cell receptor beta chains below were found in one sample sequenced in a study of blood T cell repertoires in COVID-19. Repertoires were generated with immunoSEQ multiplex PCR, while TCRdb's copy carries only in-frame clones and drops some. Found here are around 380,000 clones, 70% to 90% of them singletons; the top ten hold under 1.5%. Sequenced: PBMCs or T cells enriched from blood (not recorded which). The receptors stem from a man aged 25-45 years who had recovered from COVID-19.

The chain employs TRBV3-1 (or the pseudogene TRBV3-2) and TRBJ1-6; a possible D gene is TRBD1 (5 bases). The CDR3 covers 16 residues. Between the trimmed V and J ends, which lost 3 bases and 7 bases, there was a span of 16 bases. CDR1 and CDR2 (germline): LGHDT, YNNKEL (reference sequence). The chain's CDR3 is CASSQGQGSLNSPLHF. In DNA form, the CDR3 reads TGTGCCAGCAGCCAGGGGCAGGGAAGTTTAAATTCACCCCTCCACTTT.

The chain uses TRBV6-1 and TRBJ1-2; D gene ambiguous. CDR1 MNHNS and CDR2 SASEGT come from the germline V gene. V dropped 2 bases and J dropped 6 bases, with 10 bases sitting between them. CDR3 length: 13 residues. CDR3 sequence reads: CASSEIGPHGYTF. The CDR3 region has the DNA TGTGCCAGCAGTGAAATCGGTCCGCATGGCTACACCTTC.

The chain employs TRBV7-9 and TRBJ1-1; D may be TRBD1 (5 bases). Trimming left V 5 bases short and J 8 bases short, with 12 bases between. The germline V gene encodes CDR1 SEHNR and CDR2 FQNEAQ (reference sequence). The CDR3 runs to 12 residues. CDR3 nucleotides: TGTGCCAGCAGCGCAGAAGGGGTAGAAGCTTTCTTT. Translating gives CASSAEGVEAFF.

The rearrangement uses TRBV6-5 and TRBJ2-3; TRBD1 matches at 9 bases. This CDR3 is 16 amino acids long. Germline CDR1 MNHEY, CDR2 SVGAGI. V was clipped by 2 bases and J by 9 bases; unmatched bases: 12. The CDR3 DNA follows: TGTGCCAGCAGTTACCCCCCGGGACAGGGATGGCGGACGCAGTATTTT. This translates into CASSYPPGQGWRTQYF.

The rearrangement links TRBV12-3 or TRBV12-4 to TRBJ2-2; D remains ambiguous. The CDR3 runs to 11 residues. Trimming pared 6 bases from V and 6 bases from J, leaving 5 bases between. The CDR3 spells CASRGSGELFF. The CDR3 DNA is TGTGCCAGCAGGGGCTCCGGGGAGCTGTTTTTT.

V is TRBV25-1 and J is TRBJ2-3; D is perhaps TRBD2 (6 bases). This CDR3 region has 14 residues. Germline V lookup: CDR1 MGHDK, CDR2 SYGVNS. V was cut by 8 bases and J by 0 bases, with 12 bases left in between. The CDR3 is CASGGTASTDTQYF. The CDR3 bases are TGTGCCAGCGGCGGGACGGCTAGCACAGATACGCAGTATTTT.

This clone was counted a few times. The rearrangement links TRBV4-3 to TRBJ2-5; D gene unclear. From germline, CDR1 is LGHNA and CDR2 YSLEER. This CDR3 spans 13 amino acids. Trimming left V 1 base short and J 5 bases short, with 8 bases between. The CDR3 is CASSQAQSETQYF. In nucleotides, the CDR3 is TGCGCCAGCAGCCAAGCACAGTCGGAGACCCAGTACTTC.